Here is one TCR beta chain with its context. Its antigen is undetermined. Only in-frame clones appear in the TCRdb table, and some are missing; sequencing was by immunoSEQ multiplex PCR. The table has fewer than 45,000 clones, more than 75% seen once. V gave up 2 bases and J gave up 5 bases, with 16 bases separating them. Germline values: CDR1 MNHEY, CDR2 SVGAGI. The CDR3 covers 15 residues. The data were obtained in a study of OX40 agonist ivuxolimab in advanced cancers. Looking at the study overall: Ivuxolimab is an agonistic anti-OX40 (CD134) antibody, and patients were treated with it. Of mixed ages from about 20 to 80 and averaging roughly 66 years, the group was about 80% male. Partial responses occurred in Three dose-escalation patients, one with hepatocellular carcinoma and two with cutaneous melanoma.

Study-level results: With doses of 0.1 to 3.0 mg/kg, CD4+ and CD8+ blood T cells had undergone clonal expansion by week 6.

The chain has TRBV6-5 and TRBJ2-7; TRBD1 is a possible D gene (7 bases). Sequencing used CD4+ or CD8+ T cells sorted from blood, obtained in a trial of the OX40 agonist ivuxolimab. This sequence was found in an adult with an advanced solid tumor such as melanoma, head and neck, liver or kidney cancer. CDR3 DNA sequence: TGTGCCAGCAGTTACGGGGGGACAGCCCAGGACGAGCAGTACTTC. Encoded protein: CASSYGGTAQDEQYF.